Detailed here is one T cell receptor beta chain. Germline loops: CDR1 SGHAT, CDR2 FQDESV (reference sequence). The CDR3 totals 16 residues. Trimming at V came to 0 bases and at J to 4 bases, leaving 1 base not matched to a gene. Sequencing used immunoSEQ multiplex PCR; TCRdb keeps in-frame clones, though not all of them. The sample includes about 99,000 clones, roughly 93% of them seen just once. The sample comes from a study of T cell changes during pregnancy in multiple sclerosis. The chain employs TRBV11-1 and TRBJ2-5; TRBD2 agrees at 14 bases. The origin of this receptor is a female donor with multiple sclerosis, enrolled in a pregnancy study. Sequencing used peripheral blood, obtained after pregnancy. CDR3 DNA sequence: TGTGCCAGCAGCTTAGCGGGACTAGCGGGGGCAGAGACCCAGTACTTC. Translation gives CASSLAGLAGAETQYF.